The source of this T cell receptor beta chain is a study of blood T cell repertoires in COVID-19. Study-level background: T cells, B-cell-depleted T cells, or PBMCs supplied cDNA or gDNA.

This table comes from immunoSEQ multiplex PCR, and its TCRdb copy is limited to in-frame clones, with some not included. The sample yields approximately 240,000 clones, about 85% seen once. Germline V CDR1 and CDR2: GTSNPN, SVGIG (reference sequence). This CDR3 contains 14 residues. V lost 0 bases to trimming and J lost 3 bases, with 11 bases between them. Sequencing was performed on peripheral blood. The chain links TRBV30 to TRBJ1-2; unclear D gene. The receptor was isolated from a woman between 18 and 30 years old who had recovered from COVID-19. The CDR3 here is CAWSVPLRDYGYTF. In DNA, the CDR3 is TGTGCCTGGAGTGTACCCCTCCGGGACTATGGCTACACCTTC. Using reference TRBV30 and TRBJ1-2 for the parts outside the CDR3, the full variable domain is SQTIHQWPATLVQPVGSPLSLECTVEGTSNPNLYWYRQAAGRGLQLLFYSVGIGQISSEVPQNLSASRPQDRQFILSSKKLLLSDSGFYLCAWSVPLRDYGYTFGSGTRLTVV.